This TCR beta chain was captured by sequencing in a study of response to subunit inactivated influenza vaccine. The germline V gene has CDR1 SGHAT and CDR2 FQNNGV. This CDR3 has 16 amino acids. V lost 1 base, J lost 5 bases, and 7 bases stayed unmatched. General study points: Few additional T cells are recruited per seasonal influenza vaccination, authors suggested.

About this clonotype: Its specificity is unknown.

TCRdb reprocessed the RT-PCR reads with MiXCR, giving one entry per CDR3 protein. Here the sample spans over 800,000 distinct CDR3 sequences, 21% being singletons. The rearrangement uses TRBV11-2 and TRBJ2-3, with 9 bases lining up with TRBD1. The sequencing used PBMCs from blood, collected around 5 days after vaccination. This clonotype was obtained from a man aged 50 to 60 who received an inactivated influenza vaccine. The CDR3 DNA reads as TGTGCCAGCAGCTTAGGTGGGACAGGGCGTGGAGATACGCAGTATTTT. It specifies CASSLGGTGRGDTQYF. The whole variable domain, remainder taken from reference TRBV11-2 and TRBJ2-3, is EAGVAQSPRYKIIEKRQSVAFWCNPISGHATLYWYQQILGQGPKLLIQFQNNGVVDDSQLPKDRFSAERLKGVDSTLKIQPAKLEDSAVYLCASSLGGTGRGDTQYFGPGTRLTVL.